This TCR beta chain was profiled in a study of blood T cell repertoires in COVID-19. The wider study: Sites across the United States, Italy and Spain contributed samples from acute and convalescent COVID-19. PBMCs, B-cell-depleted T cells, or T cells provided the cDNA or gDNA that made up the material.

Germline V gene data show CDR1 as MRHNA and CDR2 as SNTAGT. There are 13 residues in the CDR3. Deletions cut 3 bases from V and 6 bases from J, with 9 bases between. Produced via immunoSEQ multiplex PCR; TCRdb's table is partial and in-frame only. Of 220,000 or so clones in the sample, about 80% are singletons; the top ten hold approximately 1.3%. The sequence came from a woman between 40 and 55 years old with acute COVID-19. The rearrangement joins TRBV6-4 to TRBJ1-5, with a tentative D call TRBD1 (5 bases). Sequenced input: PBMCs or T cells enriched from blood (not recorded which). CDR3 DNA sequence: TGTGCCAGCAGTGAGTATCAGGGTCAGCCCCAGCATTTT. It is translated as CASSEYQGQPQHF.